This TCR beta chain was identified in a study of identical twins. Notes on the study in general: Analyses of zero insertions could be partly confounded by invariant MAIT and iNKT cells. Twin-shared out-of-frame alpha sequences were enriched for low generation probability.

Of note for this clonotype: Its specificity is unknown.

A universal primer site came from template switching; cDNA carried unique molecular identifiers. Each CDR3 protein is one row after TCRdb ran MiXCR on the 5' RACE reads. Found here are about 530,000 distinct CDR3 sequences, around 15% of them singletons; the top ten hold around 0.48%. These data also formed part of another study, on yellow fever vaccine responses in identical twins. From that paper: On the reported evidence, twins' vaccine T cell responses seemed partly convergent and partly personalized.

Sequenced material: CD4+ T cells sorted from blood. The origin of this receptor is a young woman in good health.

The CDR3 bases are TGCAGTGCTGCCGGGACTAGTAACACCGGGGAGCTGTTTTTT. Translating it yields CSAAGTSNTGELFF. This chain uses TRBV20-1 with TRBJ2-2; 8 bases match TRBD2. Germline V CDR1 and CDR2: DFQATT, SNEGSKA (reference sequence). The CDR3 loop spans 14 amino acids. With V trimmed by 5 bases and J by 2 bases, 4 bases remained unmatched.